The next 13 T cell receptor beta chains were all read from a single sample in a study of cytomegalovirus exposure and HLA in healthy donors. Generated by immunoSEQ multiplex PCR, the TCRdb table keeps only in-frame clones and is missing some. Counted here are 250,000 to 400,000 clones, roughly 90% occurring once; the ten biggest clones make up approximately 0.96%. Sequenced material: PBMCs. The receptors here all came from a man between 25 and 39 years old in good health and CMV-seronegative.

The V call is TRBV10-1, the J call TRBJ1-6, with D perhaps matching TRBD1 (5 bases). The CDR3 consists of 14 residues. Trimming left V 5 bases short and J 5 bases short, with 10 bases between. In germline, CDR1 is WNHNN, CDR2 SYGVQD (reference sequence). CDR3 region: CASSSRGNNSPLHF. CDR3 coding DNA: TGCGCCAGCAGTTCAAGGGGTAATAATTCACCCCTCCACTTT.

The V and J genes are TRBV29-1 and TRBJ2-3; 7 nucleotides agree with TRBD1. The germline V gene has CDR1 SQVTM and CDR2 ANQGSEA. This CDR3 has 14 amino acids. The ends lost 5 bases at V and 4 bases at J; junction bases unmatched: 9. For the CDR3, the DNA is TGCAGCGTTAAGGACAGGTCTTTCTCAGATACGCAGTATTTT. It is translated as CSVKDRSFSDTQYF.

The V gene is TRBV4-1, the J gene TRBJ1-5; D perhaps matches TRBD1 (5 bases). In germline, CDR1 is MGHRA, CDR2 YSYEKL. This CDR3 spans 16 amino acids. Deletions cut 4 bases from V and 2 bases from J, with 15 bases between. CDR3 amino acids: CASSPHGGVGNQPQHF. The CDR3 nucleotides read TGCGCCAGCAGCCCTCACGGAGGGGTGGGCAATCAGCCCCAGCATTTT.

V gene TRBV5-1 combines with J gene TRBJ2-1; TRBD2 agrees at 9 bases. CDR3 length equals 14 residues. V lost 4 bases to trimming and J lost 10 bases; unmatched junction nucleotides: 9. Germline V lookup: CDR1 SGHRS, CDR2 YFSETQ. CDR3 protein: CASSISGTSREQFF. CDR3 in DNA: TGCGCCAGCAGCATTAGTGGGACTAGCCGGGAGCAGTTCTTC.

The J gene is TRBJ2-7, the V gene TRBV23-1; 7 bases are a match to TRBD2. TRBV23-1 is labeled an ORF, and its function is uncertain. With 3 bases clipped from V and 7 bases from J, the junction kept 3 bases outside the gene matches. The CDR3 has 12 amino acids. CDR3 residues: CASSQGGWEQYF. DNA of the CDR3: TGCGCCAGCAGTCAGGGGGGGTGGGAGCAGTACTTC.

The V gene is TRBV14, the J gene TRBJ2-2; 7 bases are shared with TRBD1. V trimming: 0 bases; J trimming: 6 bases; junction bases outside the gene matches: 7. The CDR3 extends over 16 amino acids. The germline V gene encodes CDR1 SGHDN and CDR2 FVKESK. The CDR3 coding sequence is TGTGCCAGCAGCCAAGATCCCCAGGGGGTTCCCGGGGAGCTGTTTTTT. Protein sequence: CASSQDPQGVPGELFF.

This chain uses TRBV18 with TRBJ1-6; 10 bases align to TRBD1. The CDR3 consists of 14 residues. Germline V gene sequence: CDR1 KGHSH, CDR2 LQKENI. The junction had 2 bases not matched to a gene; V was cut back by 3 bases and J by 9 bases. The CDR3 here is CASSPGQGSSPLHF. For the CDR3, the DNA is TGTGCCAGCTCACCGGGACAGGGGTCTTCACCCCTCCACTTT.

The chain couples TRBV5-4 to TRBJ2-1, with TRBD2 as a possible D gene (6 bases). The V gene's germline CDR1 is SGHNT and CDR2 YYREEE (reference sequence). The CDR3 covers 14 residues. Trimming took 2 bases from V and 8 from J, leaving 14 bases between them. The CDR3 reads CASSFGTGIHEQFF. CDR3 nucleotides: TGTGCCAGCAGCTTCGGGACTGGGATTCATGAGCAGTTCTTC.

V and J are TRBV19 and TRBJ1-2; possibly TRBD1 for D (5 bases). V lost 5 bases and J lost 4, with 17 bases in between. CDR1 is LNHDA, CDR2 SQIVND, per germline (reference sequence). This CDR3 spans 15 amino acids. The CDR3 DNA sequence: TGTGCCAGTAGTTTACATCAGGGTAGAGGCTATGGCTACACCTTC. The encoded protein is CASSLHQGRGYGYTF.

J is TRBJ2-4 and V is TRBV6-1; 8 bases map to TRBD2. The trim removed 1 base at V and 8 bases at J, leaving 4 bases unmatched. CDR1 and CDR2 from the germline V gene are MNHNS and SASEGT. CDR3 length: 14 residues. The DNA for the CDR3 is TGTGCCAGCAGTGAAGGACTAGCGACAGACATTCAGTACTTC. Translation gives CASSEGLATDIQYF.

The V call is TRBV29-1, the J call TRBJ1-1; D is possibly TRBD1 (6 bases). V was trimmed by 7 bases and J by 6 bases, leaving 18 bases between them. Germline assignment: CDR1 SQVTM and CDR2 ANQGSEA. The CDR3 is 13 residues long. The CDR3 sequence: CSGQQGEGAEAFF. DNA of the CDR3: TGCAGCGGCCAACAGGGAGAAGGTGCTGAAGCTTTCTTT.

V is TRBV7-9 and J is TRBJ1-2; tentative D call: TRBD1 (6 bases). CDR1 is SEHNR and CDR2 is FQNEAQ in the germline V gene (reference sequence). Trimming took off 0 bases at V and 0 bases at J, with 11 bases between the two ends. The length of the CDR3 is 16 residues. The CDR3 region is CASSLAGAVSNYGYTF. In DNA form, the CDR3 reads TGTGCCAGCAGCTTAGCGGGGGCAGTCTCTAACTATGGCTACACCTTC.

The V gene is TRBV29-1, the J gene TRBJ2-1; 12 nucleotides line up with TRBD2. Losses at the gene ends were 6 bases for V and 14 bases for J; bases not matched to a gene: 14. Germline V lookup: CDR1 SQVTM, CDR2 ANQGSEA. The CDR3 is 14 residues long. CDR3 DNA: TGCAGCGTCGATTACTCGGGACTAGCGGGCGGCGAGTTCTTC. This codes for CSVDYSGLAGGEFF.